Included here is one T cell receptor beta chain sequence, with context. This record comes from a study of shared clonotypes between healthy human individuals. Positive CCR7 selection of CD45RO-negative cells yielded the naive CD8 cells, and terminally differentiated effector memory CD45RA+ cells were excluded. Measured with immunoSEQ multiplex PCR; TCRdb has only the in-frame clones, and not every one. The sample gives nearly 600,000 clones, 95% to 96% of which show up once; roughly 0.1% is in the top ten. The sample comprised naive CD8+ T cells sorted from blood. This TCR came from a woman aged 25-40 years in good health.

The CDR3 DNA sequence: TGTGCCAGCAGTTTCCCTTTGTCCGGGGGGGATGGCTATGGCTACACCTTC. It specifies CASSFPLSGGDGYGYTF. The chain uses TRBV28 and TRBJ1-2; possibly TRBD1 for D (5 bases). This CDR3 region has 17 residues. Germline values: CDR1 MDHEN, CDR2 SYDVKM. The V and J ends lost 3 bases and 4 bases respectively, with 21 bases between them.